This paragraph reports one T cell receptor (beta chain). What it binds is not known. The CDR3 has 12 amino acids. Germline V gene data show CDR1 as SGHTA and CDR2 as FQGNSA. The J segment lost 10 bases and the V segment lost 5 bases, leaving 7 bases of the junction unmatched. The data are from a study of cytomegalovirus exposure and HLA in healthy donors. Study-wide results and limits: Roughly even sequencing depth across donors was the assumption behind the presence/absence analyses.

The PCR was carried out with 60 Vbeta primers and 13 Jbeta primers. The protocol was immunoSEQ multiplex PCR, while the TCRdb copy is restricted to in-frame clones and leaves out a portion. The sample holds approximately 180,000 clones, under 85% seen once. The sample was PBMCs. The chain links TRBV7-2 to TRBJ1-1, with 7 positions matching TRBD1. The receptor comes from a male donor in good health and CMV-seronegative. The CDR3 loop reads CASSQDRVRAFF. CDR3 nucleotide sequence: TGTGCCAGCAGCCAAGACAGGGTACGAGCTTTCTTT.